The 8 T cell receptor beta chains listed next were all sequenced from one sample in a study of blood T cell repertoires in COVID-19. Data came from immunoSEQ multiplex PCR; TCRdb stores just in-frame clones and leaves some out. In the table there are about 490,000 clones, roughly 85% of which are singletons. The specimen sequenced was peripheral blood. Every receptor here comes from a human donor in a cohort sampled during active COVID-19.

This sequence joins TRBV27 and TRBJ2-1, with 10 bases aligning to TRBD2. The CDR3 loop spans 23 amino acids. V lost 2 bases, J lost 6 bases, and 28 bases stayed unmatched. CDR1 and CDR2 (germline): MNHEY, SMNVEV (reference sequence). CDR3 protein: CASSLVFSLGAGGVGEVGNEQFF. The CDR3, as DNA: TGTGCCAGCAGTTTAGTTTTCTCATTAGGAGCGGGAGGGGTGGGAGAAGTAGGCAATGAGCAGTTCTTC.

This chain connects TRBV9 to TRBJ2-7, with no clear D. The length of the CDR3 is 14 residues. Trimming left V 0 bases short and J 2 bases short, with 9 bases between. Looked up from germline, CDR1 is SGDLS and CDR2 is YYNGEE. The DNA for the CDR3 is TGTGCCAGCAGCGTAGGGCAGTCGACCTACGAGCAGTACTTC. Translated, it gives CASSVGQSTYEQYF.

The rearrangement links TRBV6-1 to TRBJ1-4; D might be TRBD1 (6 bases). Germline CDR1 is MNHNS and CDR2 is SASEGT. V lost 1 base and J lost 7, with 13 bases in between. This CDR3 has 15 amino acids. CDR3 in amino acids: CASSEVRGGGEKLFF. CDR3 DNA: TGTGCCAGCAGTGAAGTCAGGGGCGGTGGTGAAAAACTGTTTTTT.

The CDR3 DNA reads TGTGCCAGCAGACCGACAGGCGACTATAATTCACCCCTCCACTTT. This codes for CASRPTGDYNSPLHF. The chain employs TRBV2 and TRBJ1-6; a possible D gene is TRBD1 (6 bases). The CDR3 totals 15 residues. Trimming shortened V by 6 bases and J by 3 bases, and 12 bases separated the two germline ends. The germline V gene encodes CDR1 SNHLY and CDR2 FYNNEI.

V is TRBV6-5 and J is TRBJ1-5, with 7 positions matching TRBD1. J was trimmed by 2 bases and V by 7 bases; bases with no gene match: 2. Germline CDR1 MNHEY, CDR2 SVGAGI. The CDR3 is 13 amino acids. CDR3 sequence: CASKGTGNQPQHF. The CDR3 DNA reads TGTGCCAGCAAAGGGACAGGCAATCAGCCCCAGCATTTT.

As to this clone: The sample has other DNA sequences that encode this CDR3 too. V is TRBV19 and J is TRBJ2-2; 9 bases line up with TRBD1. The CDR3 is 14 residues long. Losses at the gene ends were 8 bases for V and 5 bases for J; bases not matched to a gene: 6. Germline loops: CDR1 LNHDA, CDR2 SQIVND (reference sequence). The CDR3 region is CASSGQGYTGELFF. CDR3 coding DNA: TGTGCCAGTTCGGGACAGGGTTATACCGGGGAGCTGTTTTTT.

This clone was detected only a few times. The V call is TRBV15, the J call TRBJ2-7; no reliable D call. V was pared by 1 base and J by 5 bases, with 12 bases between. Per germline, CDR1 LNHNV and CDR2 YYDKDF (reference sequence). The CDR3 length is 14 residues. The CDR3, as DNA: TGTGCCACCAGCAGAGGTGAGATTTCCCACGAGCAGTACTTC. Its translation: CATSRGEISHEQYF.

The chain couples TRBV30 to TRBJ2-1, with 9 nucleotides matching TRBD2. The V gene end was trimmed by 0 bases and the J gene end by 2 bases; junction bases not matched to a gene: 2. CDR1 and CDR2 (germline): GTSNPN, SVGIG (reference sequence). The CDR3 extends over 15 amino acids. CDR3: CAWSVPSGAYNEQFF. CDR3 DNA: TGTGCCTGGAGTGTGCCTAGCGGGGCCTACAATGAGCAGTTCTTC. Full variable domain (rest looked up from reference TRBV30 and TRBJ2-1): SQTIHQWPATLVQPVGSPLSLECTVEGTSNPNLYWYRQAAGRGLQLLFYSVGIGQISSEVPQNLSASRPQDRQFILSSKKLLLSDSGFYLCAWSVPSGAYNEQFFGPGTRLTVL.